The 14 T cell receptor beta chains below come from one sample, sequenced in a study of Ad26.COV2.S vaccination and SARS-CoV-2 variants. Data came from immunoSEQ multiplex PCR; TCRdb stores just in-frame clones and leaves some out. The sample includes over 400,000 clones, 80% to 95% of them seen just once. Treatment reported: some 19 received Ad26.COV2.S at low or high dose, single or two shots; about 5 received placebo; per-sample allocation not given. All samples were drawn on day 63, counting from the first vaccine or placebo injection. The sequences come from peripheral blood, collected in a trial of Ad26.COV2.S vaccine versus placebo. Receptor source: a person between 18 and 65 years old who received the Ad26.COV2.S COVID-19 vaccine or a placebo.

The gene calls are TRBV9 and TRBJ1-2; TRBD1 might be the D (6 bases). The CDR3 length is 15 residues. The V end was cut by 3 bases, the J end by 6 bases, with 18 bases between. CDR1 and CDR2 from the germline V gene are SGDLS and YYNGEE. The CDR3 nucleotides are TGTGCCAGCAGCGAAAGGGGGACCCGGGGCGATGGCTACACCTTC. Protein sequence: CASSERGTRGDGYTF.

The chain recombines TRBV30 with TRBJ2-7; maybe TRBD1 (6 bases). CDR3 size: 15 residues. Germline CDR1 GTSNPN, CDR2 SVGIG (reference sequence). V was pared by 1 base and J by 4 bases, with 17 bases between. The CDR3 nucleotides read TGTGCCTGGAGTGGTCCCGGGACATTCCCTTACGAGCAGTACTTC. It codes for CAWSGPGTFPYEQYF.

As to this clone: At the DNA level, this CDR3 is encoded by other sequences in the same sample as well. The rearrangement links TRBV18 to TRBJ2-5; D call uncertain. This CDR3 comprises 13 residues. Germline V gives CDR1 KGHSH, CDR2 LQKENI. Trimming took 5 bases from V and 5 from J, leaving 12 bases between them. CDR3 sequence: CASSLGLAETQYF. The CDR3 DNA reads TGTGCCAGCTCATTGGGTTTGGCGGAGACCCAGTACTTC.

This clone has a handful of counts. The chain carries TRBV5-6 and TRBJ1-1; D is perhaps TRBD1 (5 bases). V was trimmed by 3 bases and J by 0 bases, leaving 15 bases between them. The length of the CDR3 is 16 residues. Germline CDR1 reads SGHDT; CDR2 reads YYEEEE. CDR3 in amino acids: CASSWARARVNTEAFF. The CDR3 coding sequence is TGTGCCAGCAGCTGGGCCAGGGCCAGGGTGAACACTGAAGCTTTCTTT.

The V gene is TRBV7-6, the J gene TRBJ1-1, with D maybe TRBD1 (6 bases). There are 18 residues in the CDR3. Germline-derived CDR1 and CDR2 are SGHVS and FNYEAQ. Trimming cost V 5 bases and J 5 bases, with 27 bases left between them. This chain's CDR3 is CASSPTTAGVSVWTEAFF. For the CDR3, the DNA is TGTGCCAGCAGCCCAACGACCGCAGGGGTTTCGGTATGGACTGAAGCTTTCTTT.

This chain connects TRBV4-3 to TRBJ2-5; 8 positions agree with TRBD2. V lost 0 bases, J lost 0 bases, and 12 bases stayed unmatched. The germline V gene encodes CDR1 LGHNA and CDR2 YSLEER. The CDR3 contains 19 residues. The CDR3 DNA is TGCGCCAGCAGCCAAGATGTTAGCGGGGTCAGGGCCTACCAAGAGACCCAGTACTTC. It yields the protein CASSQDVSGVRAYQETQYF.

J is TRBJ2-7 and V is TRBV5-1, with 8 nucleotides matching TRBD1. V was clipped by 3 bases and J by 3 bases; unmatched bases: 8. The CDR3 consists of 15 residues. CDR1 SGHRS and CDR2 YFSETQ come from the germline V gene. CDR3 in amino acids: CASSSRTGLNYEQYF. The CDR3, as DNA: TGCGCCAGCAGCTCGAGGACAGGGCTTAACTACGAGCAGTACTTC.

The chain has TRBV5-6 and TRBJ2-3; 15 nucleotides match TRBD2. Losses at the gene ends were 1 base for V and 4 bases for J; bases not matched to a gene: 4. This CDR3 comprises 17 residues. Germline CDR1 SGHDT, CDR2 YYEEEE. As DNA, the CDR3 is TGTGCCAGCAGCTTGAGGACTAGCGGGGGGGCCGCAGATACGCAGTATTTT. Protein sequence: CASSLRTSGGAADTQYF.

The gene calls are TRBV7-9 and TRBJ1-4; unclear D gene. Trimming pared 5 bases from V and 5 bases from J, leaving 12 bases between. The V gene's germline CDR1 is SEHNR and CDR2 FQNEAQ (reference sequence). This CDR3 contains 14 residues. The CDR3, as DNA: TGTGCCAGCAGCCCGAGGGTGCGAAATGAAAAACTGTTTTTT. Protein sequence: CASSPRVRNEKLFF. The whole variable domain, remainder taken from reference TRBV7-9 and TRBJ1-4, is DTGVSQNPRHKITKRGQNVTFRCDPISEHNRLYWYRQTLGQGPEFLTYFQNEAQLEKSRLLSDRFSAERPKGSFSTLEIQRTEQGDSAMYLCASSPRVRNEKLFFGSGTQLSVL.

V usage is TRBV11-2 and J usage is TRBJ1-6, with no clear D. Trimming removed 0 bases at V and 14 bases at J, with 20 bases between. Germline V gene lookup returns CDR1 SGHAT and CDR2 FQNNGV. CDR3 length: 16 residues. For the CDR3, the DNA is TGTGCCAGCAGCTTAGATCGAGGCACCCGTTCGGGGTCCCTCCACTTT. Amino acid sequence: CASSLDRGTRSGSLHF.

This clone was found once. The chain recombines TRBV5-1 with TRBJ2-3, with D perhaps TRBD2 (6 bases). Germline V CDR1 and CDR2: SGHRS, YFSETQ. The V and J ends lost 2 bases and 6 bases respectively, with 13 bases between them. The length of the CDR3 is 14 residues. CDR3 in DNA: TGCGCCAGCAGCTTAGGAGGGGTTGACGATACGCAGTATTTT. Translating it yields CASSLGGVDDTQYF.

Points on this clone: At one end the junction does not follow the germline gene, possibly because of a read error. The V and J genes are TRBV9 and TRBJ2-7, with a possible D match to TRBD2 (7 bases). Germline V gene lookup returns CDR1 SGDLS and CDR2 YYNGEE. The CDR3 is 15 amino acids. The CDR3 sequence: CARSVGGGTAYEQYF. CDR3 in DNA: TGTGCCCGCAGCGTAGGGGGGGGGACCGCCTACGAGCAGTACTTC.

The J gene is TRBJ2-4, the V gene TRBV20-1; D is unclear. The germline V gene has CDR1 DFQATT and CDR2 SNEGSKA (reference sequence). The V end lost 4 bases, the J end lost 5 bases, and 6 bases lay between the germline ends. This CDR3 has 11 residues. In DNA, the CDR3 is TGCAGTGCTATTACGGAAAACATTCAGTACTTC. The encoded protein is CSAITENIQYF.

V gene TRBV2 combines with J gene TRBJ1-5; no firm D call. This CDR3 is built from 14 residues. Trimming stripped 4 bases from V and 7 bases from J, with 14 bases between. Germline CDR1 SNHLY, CDR2 FYNNEI. CDR3 coding DNA: TGTGCCAGCAGTGTGTTGTTGGGCAGCCAGCCCCAGCATTTT. It encodes CASSVLLGSQPQHF.